A single sample is the source of the 14 T cell receptor beta chains below, sequenced in a study of T-cell reconstitution after alpha-beta-depleted transplantation in children. Preparation of the TCRbeta library used unique molecular identifiers. TCRdb redid the calling of the PCR reads with MiXCR, one entry per CDR3 protein. Of around 450,000 distinct CDR3 sequences listed, about 45% were seen once; the top ten hold roughly a quarter. Here the sequenced sample was PBMCs, taken before TCRalphabeta/CD19-depleted stem cell transplant. The source is a girl aged 2 to 9 with aplastic anemia, due to receive a stem cell transplant.

The V and J genes are TRBV20-1 and TRBJ2-7; 7 positions agree with TRBD1. With 1 base clipped from V and 4 bases from J, the junction kept 10 bases outside the gene matches. CDR1 DFQATT and CDR2 SNEGSKA come from the germline V gene (reference sequence). The CDR3 has 15 residues. The CDR3 protein is CSARVPGQVVYEQYF. The CDR3 DNA reads as TGCAGTGCTAGAGTCCCTGGACAGGTTGTTTACGAGCAGTACTTC.

V and J are TRBV6-1 and TRBJ2-6; D is uncertain. The V gene lost 7 bases and the J gene lost 1 base, with 8 bases spanning the gap. Germline V gives CDR1 MNHNS, CDR2 SASEGT. The CDR3 is made up of 14 amino acids. CDR3 in DNA: TGTGCCAGCACACTAAGGTCTGGGGCCAACGTCCTGACTTTC. Protein product: CASTLRSGANVLTF.

In this sample, this clonotype turned up a few times. V is TRBV6-1 and J is TRBJ2-3, with D maybe TRBD2 (5 bases). This CDR3 comprises 13 residues. Germline V lookup: CDR1 MNHNS, CDR2 SASEGT. With 4 bases removed from V and 3 bases from J, the gap between germline ends came to 8 bases. This chain's CDR3 is CASSGGWTDTQYF. CDR3 coding DNA: TGTGCCAGCAGTGGAGGGTGGACAGATACGCAGTATTTT.

The chain joins TRBV11-2 to TRBJ2-7; D gene ambiguous. The germline V gene has CDR1 SGHAT and CDR2 FQNNGV. This CDR3 has 11 residues. V lost 1 base, J lost 11 bases, and 9 bases lay in between. In DNA, the CDR3 is TGTGCCAGCAGCTTAGGGTCCGTGGAGTACTTC. Translating gives CASSLGSVEYF.

V and J are TRBV29-1 and TRBJ2-1; D is undetermined. The V and J ends lost 7 bases and 0 bases respectively, with 13 bases between them. The CDR3 consists of 14 residues. The germline V gene encodes CDR1 SQVTM and CDR2 ANQGSEA. CDR3 in amino acids: CSGIGMCSYNEQFF. CDR3 nucleotides: TGCAGCGGGATTGGCATGTGCTCCTACAATGAGCAGTTCTTC.

This clonotype came up many times. The rearrangement joins TRBV28 to TRBJ2-7, with D hard to call. The CDR3 extends over 15 amino acids. CDR1 MDHEN and CDR2 SYDVKM come from the germline V gene. Trimming stripped 4 bases from V and 2 bases from J, with 15 bases between. CDR3 sequence reads: CASSSDLPGAYEQYF. In DNA, the CDR3 is TGTGCCAGCAGTTCGGACCTCCCAGGCGCCTACGAGCAGTACTTC.

V usage is TRBV30 and J usage is TRBJ2-5; D is unresolved. CDR1 GTSNPN and CDR2 SVGIG come from the germline V gene (reference sequence). CDR3 length equals 13 residues. The V end was cut by 2 bases, the J end by 2 bases, with 9 bases between. CDR3: CAWSTQRQETQYF. The CDR3 DNA is TGTGCCTGGAGTACGCAACGACAAGAGACCCAGTACTTC.

V and J are TRBV5-4 and TRBJ1-6; D unclear. The CDR3 has 16 amino acids. Trimming removed 2 bases from V and 0 bases from J, with 9 bases in between. Germline V gene data show CDR1 as SGHNT and CDR2 as YYREEE (reference sequence). CDR3 bases: TGTGCCAGCAGCTTCGAGCCGAGCTCCTATAATTCACCCCTCCACTTT. Translation: CASSFEPSSYNSPLHF.

The J gene is TRBJ2-1, the V gene TRBV29-1; D is uncertain. In germline, CDR1 is SQVTM, CDR2 ANQGSEA. Between the trimmed V and J ends, which lost 6 bases and 8 bases, there was a span of 14 bases. The CDR3 consists of 12 residues. Written as DNA, the CDR3 is TGCAGCGTGGATCTAGGTAGGGATGAGCAGTTCTTC. Amino acid sequence: CSVDLGRDEQFF.

The chain employs TRBV3-1 and TRBJ2-3, with TRBD1 identical over 9 bases. V shed 0 bases and J 3 bases; nucleotides not matched to a gene: 4. The CDR3 spans 16 residues. CDR1 is LGHDT, CDR2 YNNKEL, per germline (reference sequence). DNA for the CDR3: TGTGCCAGCAGCCAAGATCTGGGACAGGGAACAGATACGCAGTATTTT. It encodes CASSQDLGQGTDTQYF.

About this clonotype: Compared with germline, one end of the junction differs, possibly owing to a read error. The V gene is TRBV6-1, the J gene TRBJ2-3; D is possibly TRBD2 (7 bases). CDR1 is MNHNS and CDR2 is SASEGT in the germline V gene. CDR3 length: 17 amino acids. In nucleotides, the CDR3 is TGTGCCAGCAGTCCAAGGGGGGGACGGCAGAGCACAGATACGCAGTCTTTT. Translation gives CASSPRGGRQSTDTQSF.

This clonotype showed up just once. The rearrangement joins TRBV4-1 to TRBJ2-5, with a tentative D call TRBD1 (6 bases). Germline-derived CDR1 and CDR2 are MGHRA and YSYEKL. The CDR3 covers 17 residues. V shed 0 bases and J shed 4 bases, with 18 bases lying between them. The CDR3 here is CASSQEGAGGGGETQYF. The DNA of the CDR3 is TGCGCCAGCAGCCAAGAGGGGGCAGGTGGCGGTGGAGAGACCCAGTACTTC.

This chain connects TRBV5-1 to TRBJ2-3; D call uncertain. The CDR3 has 14 amino acids. Germline V gene data show CDR1 as SGHRS and CDR2 as YFSETQ. V was shortened by 0 bases and J by 4 bases, with 9 bases between the two germline ends. This CDR3 reads CASSLEKVADTQYF. The CDR3 DNA reads as TGCGCCAGCAGCTTGGAGAAAGTCGCAGATACGCAGTATTTT.

V is TRBV20-1 and J is TRBJ2-3; TRBD2 agrees at 8 bases. Germline values: CDR1 DFQATT, CDR2 SNEGSKA (reference sequence). V gave up 2 bases and J gave up 4 bases; unmatched junction bases: 2. The CDR3 runs to 13 residues. The CDR3 sequence: CSARIAGSDTQYF. CDR3 coding DNA: TGCAGTGCTAGAATAGCGGGGTCAGATACGCAGTATTTT.